These T cell receptor beta chains were read from a single sample in a study of CD8 T cells in Susac syndrome. MiXCR was run by TCRdb on the immunoSEQ multiplex PCR reads, yielding one entry per CDR3 protein. The data hold about 300,000 distinct CDR3 sequences, with approximately 85% observed a single time. Sequencing used CD8+ T cells from PBMCs. Source of these receptors: a human donor with multiple sclerosis. Each CDR3 is given with its conserved first and last residue. The D gene is left open where the match is weak. Only part of the rows carry a size: once, few, many, or a class if the clone is expanded.

cdr3_nt cdr3_aa j_call clone_size d_call v_call
TGTGCCAGCAGTTACTCGACCGCCCACTCCTACAATGAGCAGTTCTTC CASSYSTAHSYNEQFF TRBJ2-1 NA NA TRBV6-5
TGCGCCAGCAGCCGTGAGGTAGTTCAGCGGGCCCAAGAGACCCAGTACTTC CASSREVVQRAQETQYF TRBJ2-5 NA NA TRBV5-1
TGCAGCGTTGAAGGTACCCTCCGGCGGACAGACCCGAAGGGTGGCTATGGCTACACCTTC CSVEGTLRRTDPKGGYGYTF TRBJ1-2 NA NA TRBV29-1
TGTGCCAGCAGAAAGGGCTCCTCCTACGAGCAGTACTTC CASRKGSSYEQYF TRBJ2-7 NA NA TRBV7-9
TGTGCCAGCAGGTCAGGGGTGGCCTACGAGCAGTACTTC CASRSGVAYEQYF TRBJ2-7 NA NA TRBV7-9
TGTGCCAGCAGTCGCCGAGCTAGCGGTGCGGGGCTCGGGGAGCTGTTTTTT CASSRRASGAGLGELFF TRBJ2-2 NA TRBD2 TRBV6-1
TGCAGCCATTATGGCTACACCTTC CSHYGYTF TRBJ1-2 NA NA TRBV20-1
TGTGCCAGTAGTATAGCCAAGGGAATGGTGGTCCGCCATGGCTACACCTTC CASSIAKGMVVRHGYTF TRBJ1-2 NA NA TRBV19
TGTGCCAGTAGTAGGGGTCGTCATAGCGGGACCAGGAAGTACGAGCAGTACTTC CASSRGRHSGTRKYEQYF TRBJ2-7 NA TRBD2 TRBV19
TGTGCCAGCCGGAGGGGAAGCTCTGGGGCCAACGTCCTGACTTTC CASRRGSSGANVLTF TRBJ2-6 NA NA TRBV19
TGTGCCAGCAGCCCAGGACCCAATGAAAAACTGTTTTTT CASSPGPNEKLFF TRBJ1-4 once NA TRBV7-2
TGTGCCAGCAGTCTGACAGGGGTTTACGGGAACACTGAAGCTTTCTTT CASSLTGVYGNTEAFF TRBJ1-1 NA TRBD1 TRBV16
TGTGCCACCAGCAGGACAGCGGACCCTAACTATGGCTACACCTTC CATSRTADPNYGYTF TRBJ1-2 NA NA TRBV15
TGTGCCAGCAGTTGGGTACAGGGGGCGTCTGAAGCTTTCTTT CASSWVQGASEAFF TRBJ1-1 NA TRBD1 TRBV6-2/TRBV6-3
TGTGCCACCAGTGATTTGTCCGCCGGACGGGGGGAGACCCAGTACTTC CATSDLSAGRGETQYF TRBJ2-5 NA NA TRBV24-1
TGTGCCAGCAGTCCGGACAGGGGGAGAGAGACCCAGTACTTC CASSPDRGRETQYF TRBJ2-5 NA TRBD1 TRBV28
TGTGCCAGCAGTCGGGGTGGGGCGCCCTACAATGAGCAGTTCTTC CASSRGGAPYNEQFF TRBJ2-1 NA NA TRBV6-2/TRBV6-3
TGTGCCAGCAGCCCGATCGGGACTAGCGGGAGTGGTAGGTACGAGCAGTACTTC CASSPIGTSGSGRYEQYF TRBJ2-7 NA TRBD2 TRBV4-2